The clone carrying this T cell receptor beta chain was seen repeatedly, ten times or more. This sample was included in a study of T-cell memory formation after mild COVID-19. V lost 0 bases and J 7 bases, leaving 21 bases between the germline ends. This CDR3 contains 17 residues. Germline assignment: CDR1 MGHRA and CDR2 YSYEKL. TCRdb re-analysed the 5' RACE reads in MiXCR, keeping a single row per CDR3 protein. The sample carries 400,000 to 550,000 distinct CDR3 sequences, roughly 25% recorded once. Sequencing input: PBMCs or a T cell subset sorted from them (not recorded which). V gene TRBV4-1 combines with J gene TRBJ1-2, with D uncertain. The receptor was isolated from an adult woman who had mild COVID-19 (a few samples of this study predate the infection). Cell type and time point are not known. CDR3 in amino acids: CASSQDLSPASWGGYTF. The DNA for the CDR3 is TGCGCCAGCAGCCAAGACCTTTCGCCTGCCAGTTGGGGTGGCTACACCTTC.